Listed below are T cell receptor beta chains from one sample, sequenced in a study of blood T cells in healthy people across ages. TCRdb re-analysed the 5' RACE reads in MiXCR, keeping a single row per CDR3 protein. The sample includes some 710,000 distinct CDR3 sequences, about 45% of them seen just once. Sample: blood. These receptors were taken from a man older than 75 in good health. Each CDR3 is given with its conserved first and last residue. The order of the fields is D gene, J gene, V gene, clone size, CDR3 DNA, CDR3 protein. A D gene is named only where the DNA matches it firmly. Some rows have no size entry. The others give once, few or many, or a class for an expanded clone.

D: TRBD2; J: TRBJ2-1; V: TRBV5-1; size: .; DNA: TGCGCCAGCAGCCCGGCGCCTAGCGGGATCCTGGGGAATGAGCAGTTCTTC; CDR3: CASSPAPSGILGNEQFF
D: .; J: TRBJ2-5; V: TRBV7-2; size: .; DNA: TGTGCCAGCACATACGGGGGCGAGGAGACCCAGTACTTC; CDR3: CASTYGGEETQYF
D: .; J: TRBJ1-3; V: TRBV5-5; size: .; DNA: TGTGCCAGCAGCTTGGCCGCCGGAGGGGGAAACACCATATATTTT; CDR3: CASSLAAGGGNTIYF
D: .; J: TRBJ2-5; V: TRBV7-2; size: .; DNA: TGTGCCAGCAGCCAAAATGGCTTACAAGAGACCCAGTACTTC; CDR3: CASSQNGLQETQYF
D: TRBD1; J: TRBJ2-1; V: TRBV15; size: many; DNA: TGTGCCACCAGCAGAGATGCAGGGGGCAGTGAGCAGTTCTTC; CDR3: CATSRDAGGSEQFF
D: .; J: TRBJ2-3; V: TRBV5-4; size: many; DNA: TGTGCCAGCAGCTTGAGTTTCACAGATACGCAGTATTTT; CDR3: CASSLSFTDTQYF
D: .; J: TRBJ2-7; V: TRBV5-1; size: .; DNA: TGCGCCAGCAGCGATGGACCGTCCTACGAGCAGTACTTC; CDR3: CASSDGPSYEQYF
D: .; J: TRBJ2-5; V: TRBV6-2/TRBV6-3; size: few; DNA: TGTGCCAGCGCGACCGGACTCCAAGAGACCCAGTACTTC; CDR3: CASATGLQETQYF
D: .; J: TRBJ1-5; V: TRBV27; size: .; DNA: TGTGCCAGCGGATTATTTGGAGAAAGGGCGAGTCAGCCCCAGCATTTT; CDR3: CASGLFGERASQPQHF
D: TRBD1; J: TRBJ2-5; V: TRBV7-9; size: .; DNA: TGTGCCAGCAGCTTACCGGGACAGGGAAGAGAGACCCAGTACTTC; CDR3: CASSLPGQGRETQYF
D: .; J: TRBJ2-4; V: TRBV6-2/TRBV6-3; size: .; DNA: TGTGCCAGCAGTCCACTAGAACCCAAAAACATTCAGTACTTC; CDR3: CASSPLEPKNIQYF
D: TRBD2; J: TRBJ2-1; V: TRBV6-1; size: many; DNA: TGTGCCAGCAGTTATACTAGCGCCTACAATGAGCAGTTCTTC; CDR3: CASSYTSAYNEQFF
D: .; J: TRBJ2-5; V: TRBV20-1; size: few; DNA: TGCAGTGCTAGAGTTGGAAGATGGGAGACCCAGTACTTC; CDR3: CSARVGRWETQYF
D: .; J: TRBJ2-1; V: TRBV3-1; size: .; DNA: TGTGCCAGCGGCCAGTTCGGGGCCAATGAGCAGTTCTTC; CDR3: CASGQFGANEQFF
D: TRBD2; J: TRBJ2-3; V: TRBV10-3; size: .; DNA: TGTGCCATCAGTTCAAGCGGGGGGGTGCTGGATACGCAGTATTTT; CDR3: CAISSSGGVLDTQYF
D: .; J: TRBJ2-1; V: TRBV6-6; size: many; DNA: TGTGCCAGCAGTTACTCGAGAATCGGCAATGAGCAGTTCTTC; CDR3: CASSYSRIGNEQFF
D: .; J: TRBJ1-2; V: TRBV12-3/TRBV12-4; size: few; DNA: TGTGCCAGCAGTTGGGACCTCTATGGCTACACCTTC; CDR3: CASSWDLYGYTF
D: .; J: TRBJ2-3; V: TRBV7-2; size: .; DNA: TGTGCCAGCAGCGATAGCTTTACGCAGTATTTT; CDR3: CASSDSFTQYF
D: .; J: TRBJ1-6; V: TRBV20-1; size: .; DNA: TGCAGTGCTAGAGAGTTGATGGCAGGGTCGGACAATTCACCCCCCCACTTT; CDR3: CSARELMAGSDNSPPHF
D: TRBD2; J: TRBJ2-1; V: TRBV11-3; size: .; DNA: TGTGCCAGCAGCTTTCAGCGGGAGGGCATCGGTGAGCAGTTCTTC; CDR3: CASSFQREGIGEQFF
D: TRBD1; J: TRBJ1-2; V: TRBV5-1; size: .; DNA: TGCGCCAGCAGCTTTGGTGACAGGGGGCATGGCTACACCTTC; CDR3: CASSFGDRGHGYTF
D: TRBD1; J: TRBJ1-6; V: TRBV20-1; size: .; DNA: TGCAGTGCTAGTAAGGGGGCCCTTTCCAGCTCCTATAATTCACCCCTCCACTTT; CDR3: CSASKGALSSSYNSPLHF
D: TRBD2; J: TRBJ2-7; V: TRBV29-1; size: .; DNA: TGCAGCGTAGCACCTAGCGGGCCAACCTACGAGCAGTACTTC; CDR3: CSVAPSGPTYEQYF
D: .; J: TRBJ2-6; V: TRBV28; size: .; DNA: TGTGCCAGCAGTTTACCAGGGGCTGGGGCCAACGTCCTGACTTTC; CDR3: CASSLPGAGANVLTF
D: TRBD1; J: TRBJ2-7; V: TRBV6-2/TRBV6-3; size: .; DNA: TGTGCCAGCAGTTCTCCGGGACAGGGGGAATACGAGCAGTACTTC; CDR3: CASSSPGQGEYEQYF
D: TRBD1; J: TRBJ1-2; V: TRBV5-6; size: .; DNA: TGTGCCAGCAGCTTGGGGACAGGGAGCGGCTACACCTTC; CDR3: CASSLGTGSGYTF
D: .; J: TRBJ2-1; V: TRBV20-1; size: .; DNA: TGCAGTGCCTTGGGGTCTTACAATGAGCAGTTCTTC; CDR3: CSALGSYNEQFF
D: .; J: TRBJ2-7; V: TRBV6-5; size: .; DNA: TGTGCCAGCAGTTACCAAACCAGGGGTCCGAACGAGCAGTACTTC; CDR3: CASSYQTRGPNEQYF
D: TRBD2; J: TRBJ2-7; V: TRBV20-1; size: few; DNA: TGCAGTGCTAGAGATACTTTACGGGAGGCTCCCTACGAGCAGTACTTC; CDR3: CSARDTLREAPYEQYF
D: .; J: TRBJ2-1; V: TRBV6-6; size: .; DNA: TGTGCCAGCATAAACACCGGGGACGGAAACAATGAGCAGTTCTTC; CDR3: CASINTGDGNNEQFF
D: .; J: TRBJ2-5; V: TRBV5-1; size: few; DNA: TGCGCCAGCAGCATACGATCAGCGGAACAAGAGACCCAGTACTTC; CDR3: CASSIRSAEQETQYF
D: .; J: TRBJ1-5; V: TRBV2; size: many; DNA: TGTGCCAGCAGCGCCGACCGAGGACAGCCCCAGCATTTT; CDR3: CASSADRGQPQHF
D: TRBD1; J: TRBJ1-2; V: TRBV7-2; size: few; DNA: TGTGCCAGCAGCTTAGAAAGGGGGCGAGGCTACACCTTC; CDR3: CASSLERGRGYTF
D: .; J: TRBJ2-7; V: TRBV20-1; size: .; DNA: TGCAGTGCTAGAGAACAGCCCTACGAGCAGTACTTC; CDR3: CSAREQPYEQYF
D: TRBD2; J: TRBJ2-1; V: TRBV20-1; size: .; DNA: TGCAGTGCTAGAGGACTAGCGGGAAGGAGTGAGCAGTTCTTC; CDR3: CSARGLAGRSEQFF
D: TRBD1; J: TRBJ2-6; V: TRBV5-1; size: .; DNA: TGCGCCAGCAGCGTACAGGGGCCTGGGGCCAACGTCCTGACTTTC; CDR3: CASSVQGPGANVLTF
D: TRBD2; J: TRBJ2-1; V: TRBV28; size: few; DNA: TGTGCCAGCAGTTTAGTGCTAGCGGGTTTTAGAAATGAGCAGTTCTTC; CDR3: CASSLVLAGFRNEQFF
D: TRBD1; J: TRBJ1-1; V: TRBV12-3/TRBV12-4; size: few; DNA: TGTGCCAGCAGTCCCCAGGGGGGGGCCGGTACTGAAGCTTTCTTT; CDR3: CASSPQGGAGTEAFF
D: .; J: TRBJ1-2; V: TRBV6-5; size: .; DNA: TGTGCCAGCAGTACAGGGTCGGGTAGCTATGGCTACACCTTC; CDR3: CASSTGSGSYGYTF
D: TRBD2; J: TRBJ2-3; V: TRBV29-1; size: few; DNA: TGCAGCGTTCTGGGGAGGGCCCCTAACACAGATACGCAGTATTTT; CDR3: CSVLGRAPNTDTQYF
D: TRBD1; J: TRBJ1-4; V: TRBV20-1; size: .; DNA: TGCAGTGCTAGTGCGCCGGGACAGGGAGGAAAACTGTTTTTT; CDR3: CSASAPGQGGKLFF
D: .; J: TRBJ2-5; V: TRBV9; size: .; DNA: TGTGCCAGCAGCCCCCGAGGGGGGGCCGCACAAGAGACCCAGTACTTC; CDR3: CASSPRGGAAQETQYF
D: TRBD1; J: TRBJ2-7; V: TRBV29-1; size: many; DNA: TGCAGCGTTGAAACAGGGGGGAGTGGCGAGCAGTACTTC; CDR3: CSVETGGSGEQYF
D: .; J: TRBJ2-7; V: TRBV7-2; size: few; DNA: TGTGCCAGCAGCTTAGCGCATCAGACCTACGAGCAGTACTTC; CDR3: CASSLAHQTYEQYF
D: .; J: TRBJ2-1; V: TRBV29-1; size: .; DNA: TGCAGCGTTGAACGAGGGGGACTGCAGGATGAGCAGTTCTTC; CDR3: CSVERGGLQDEQFF
D: .; J: TRBJ2-1; V: TRBV3-1; size: .; DNA: TGTGCCAGCAGCCAAGATCGGGACGGGGATGAGCAGTTCTTC; CDR3: CASSQDRDGDEQFF
D: .; J: TRBJ2-4; V: TRBV12-3/TRBV12-4; size: .; DNA: TGTGCCAGCAGTCGGATGTTGGTTGGGGACATTCAGTACTTC; CDR3: CASSRMLVGDIQYF
D: TRBD1; J: TRBJ1-5; V: TRBV2; size: .; DNA: TGTGCCAGCAGTTTTTGGGACAGGTCCAACCAGCCCCAGCATTTT; CDR3: CASSFWDRSNQPQHF
D: TRBD1; J: TRBJ2-2; V: TRBV9; size: few; DNA: TGTGCCAGCAGCGTAGGGGACAGGGGGATCGGGGAGCTGTTTTTT; CDR3: CASSVGDRGIGELFF
D: TRBD1; J: TRBJ1-5; V: TRBV27; size: .; DNA: TGTGCCAGCAGTTTAGCGAGGGGGCCTTGGCCCCAGCATTTT; CDR3: CASSLARGPWPQHF
D: .; J: TRBJ2-7; V: TRBV5-1; size: many; DNA: TGCGCCAGCAGCTCGGTCGGGGTCCCCTACGAGCAGTACTTC; CDR3: CASSSVGVPYEQYF
D: TRBD2; J: TRBJ2-7; V: TRBV7-2; size: .; DNA: TGTGCCAGCAGCTTCCCTAGCGGGAGGGCCTTCGGGCGCTCCTACAATGAGCAGTACTTC; CDR3: CASSFPSGRAFGRSYNEQYF
D: TRBD1; J: TRBJ1-1; V: TRBV6-2/TRBV6-3; size: few; DNA: TGTGCCAGCAGTTACCCCGACAGGGCGGTCACTGAAGCTTTCTTT; CDR3: CASSYPDRAVTEAFF